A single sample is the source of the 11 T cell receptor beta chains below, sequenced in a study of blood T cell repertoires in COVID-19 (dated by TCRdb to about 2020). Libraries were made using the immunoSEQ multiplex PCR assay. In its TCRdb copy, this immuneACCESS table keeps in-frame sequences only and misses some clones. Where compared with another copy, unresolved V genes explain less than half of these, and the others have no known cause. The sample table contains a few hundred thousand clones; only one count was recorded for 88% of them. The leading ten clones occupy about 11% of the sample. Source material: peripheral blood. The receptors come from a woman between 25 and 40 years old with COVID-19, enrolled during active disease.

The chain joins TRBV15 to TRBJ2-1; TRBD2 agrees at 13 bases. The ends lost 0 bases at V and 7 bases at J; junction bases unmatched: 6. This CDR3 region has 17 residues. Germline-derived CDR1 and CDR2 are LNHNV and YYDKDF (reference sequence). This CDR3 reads CATSRDRLAGGLNEQFF. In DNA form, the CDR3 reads TGTGCCACCAGCAGAGATCGACTAGCGGGAGGTCTGAATGAGCAGTTCTTC.

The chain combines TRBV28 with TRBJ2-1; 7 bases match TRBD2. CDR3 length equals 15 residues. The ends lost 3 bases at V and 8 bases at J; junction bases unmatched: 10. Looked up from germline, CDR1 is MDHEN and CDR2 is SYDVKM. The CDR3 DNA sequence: TGTGCCAGCAGTTTCCTGGGGGGGAGGACCGATGAGCAGTTCTTC. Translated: CASSFLGGRTDEQFF.

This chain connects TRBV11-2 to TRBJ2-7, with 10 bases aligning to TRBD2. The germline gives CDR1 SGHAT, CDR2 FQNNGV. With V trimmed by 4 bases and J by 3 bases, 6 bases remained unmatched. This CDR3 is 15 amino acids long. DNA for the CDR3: TGTGCCAGCAGCTCCAAGCGGGAGGGCCTCTACGAGCAGTACTTC. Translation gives CASSSKREGLYEQYF.

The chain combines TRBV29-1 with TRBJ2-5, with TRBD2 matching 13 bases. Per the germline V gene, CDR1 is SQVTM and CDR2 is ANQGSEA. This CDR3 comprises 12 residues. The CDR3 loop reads CSTSGRGETQYF. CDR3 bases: TGCAGTACTAGCGGGAGGGGTGAGACCCAGTACTTC.

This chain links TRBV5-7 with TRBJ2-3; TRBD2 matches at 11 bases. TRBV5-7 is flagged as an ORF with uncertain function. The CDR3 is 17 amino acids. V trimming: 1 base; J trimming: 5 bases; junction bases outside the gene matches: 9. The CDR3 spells CASSLSLAGGWLDTQYF. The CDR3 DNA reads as TGTGCCAGCAGCTTGTCTCTAGCGGGAGGATGGTTAGATACGCAGTATTTT.

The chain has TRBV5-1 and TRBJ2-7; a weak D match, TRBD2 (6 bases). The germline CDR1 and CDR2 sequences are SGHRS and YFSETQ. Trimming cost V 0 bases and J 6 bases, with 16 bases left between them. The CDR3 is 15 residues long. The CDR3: CASSLAGTPVGEQYF. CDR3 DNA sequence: TGCGCCAGCAGCTTGGCGGGGACTCCGGTGGGCGAGCAGTACTTC.

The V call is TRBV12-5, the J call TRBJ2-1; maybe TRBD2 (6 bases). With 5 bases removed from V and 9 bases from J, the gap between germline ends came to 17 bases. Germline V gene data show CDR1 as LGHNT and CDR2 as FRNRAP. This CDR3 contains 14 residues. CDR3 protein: CASGRDERAGEQFF. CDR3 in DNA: TGTGCTAGTGGTCGGGACGAGCGGGCTGGTGAGCAGTTCTTC.

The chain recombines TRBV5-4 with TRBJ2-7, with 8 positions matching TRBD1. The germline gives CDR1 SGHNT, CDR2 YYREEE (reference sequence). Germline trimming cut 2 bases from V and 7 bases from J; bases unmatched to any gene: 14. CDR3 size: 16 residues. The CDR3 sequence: CASSLGGQGYAKEQYF. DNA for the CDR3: TGTGCCAGCAGCTTAGGCGGACAGGGTTATGCGAAAGAGCAGTACTTC.

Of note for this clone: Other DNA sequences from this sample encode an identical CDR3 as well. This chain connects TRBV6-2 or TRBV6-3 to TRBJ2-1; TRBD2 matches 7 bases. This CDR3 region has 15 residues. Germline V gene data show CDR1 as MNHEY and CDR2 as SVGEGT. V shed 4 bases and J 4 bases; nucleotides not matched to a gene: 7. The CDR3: CASSSGTGGYNEQFF. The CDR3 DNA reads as TGTGCCAGCAGTTCCGGGACGGGGGGATACAATGAGCAGTTCTTC.

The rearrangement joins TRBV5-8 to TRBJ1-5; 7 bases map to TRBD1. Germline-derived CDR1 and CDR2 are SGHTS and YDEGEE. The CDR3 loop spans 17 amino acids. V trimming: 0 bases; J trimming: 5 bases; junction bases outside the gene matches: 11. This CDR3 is CASSLGQGRGEHQPQHF. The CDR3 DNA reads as TGTGCCAGCAGCTTGGGACAGGGAAGAGGGGAGCATCAGCCCCAGCATTTT. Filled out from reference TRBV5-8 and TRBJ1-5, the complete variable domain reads EAGVTQSPTHLIKTRGQQATLRCSPISGHTSVYWYQQALGLGLQFLLWYDEGEERNRGNFPPRFSGRQFPNYSSELNVNALELEDSALYLCASSLGQGRGEHQPQHFGDGTRLSIL.

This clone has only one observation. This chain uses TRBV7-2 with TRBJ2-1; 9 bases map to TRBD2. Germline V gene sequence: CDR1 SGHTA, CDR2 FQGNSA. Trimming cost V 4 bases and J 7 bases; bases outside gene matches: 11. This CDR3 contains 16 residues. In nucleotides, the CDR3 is TGTGCCAGCAGCTCGGGGGGTAGCGGGAGCTTAAATGAGCAGTTCTTC. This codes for CASSSGGSGSLNEQFF.